This note documents a single T cell receptor beta chain sequence. Random-hexamer reverse transcription was applied to roughly 0.5 to 1 ug RNA. An immunoSEQ multiplex PCR amplified TCR beta CDR3 over 54 Vbeta and 13 Jbeta. In TCRdb, the immunoSEQ multiplex PCR reads were re-called with MiXCR into one record per CDR3 protein. The repertoire holds hundreds of thousands of distinct CDR3 sequences, with 85% to 90% as singletons. The source of the sample is a study of CD8 T cells in Susac syndrome. Trimming cost V 6 bases and J 4 bases, with 13 bases left between them. Germline CDR1 is SGHDN and CDR2 is FVKESK. The CDR3 is 14 amino acids. The multiple sclerosis controls, all treatment-naive patients, had relapsing-remitting disease that was stable or active. TEMRA cells underwent FACS enrichment and CD8+ and CD4+ T cells underwent negative isolation.

The chain couples TRBV14 to TRBJ2-1, with D hard to call. Material: CD8+ T cells from PBMCs. The origin of this receptor is a human donor with multiple sclerosis. CDR3 residues: CASSLTVGYNEQFF. The CDR3 DNA is TGTGCCAGCAGTCTCACAGTAGGATACAATGAGCAGTTCTTC.